This TCR beta chain was documented in a study of T cells in Graves' hyperthyroidism and ophthalmopathy. Across the study: Before treatment of any kind, peripheral blood was taken at initial diagnosis.

Study-level points and caveats: Most expanded thyroid clonotypes above 0.001 also appeared in blood.

Patients between 18 and 65 years old had hyperthyroidism, newly diagnosed and lasting under 2 months. The germline gives CDR1 MNHEY, CDR2 SMNVEV (reference sequence). CDR3 length: 19 residues. The V segment lost 1 base and the J segment 1 base; nucleotides outside the gene matches: 9. This clonotype showed up just once. Its antigen is as yet unknown. RNA transcripts yielded amplified TCR beta CDR3 regions. RT-PCR in the first round (using the HTBI primer set) targeted the TCR CDR3. TCRdb re-derived calls from the multiplex PCR reads in MiXCR, one entry per CDR3 protein. The sample yields some 210,000 distinct CDR3 sequences, 17% seen once.

The sample comprised blood. V usage is TRBV27 and J usage is TRBJ2-3; 12 bases align to TRBD2. The receptor was isolated from a man aged 45-65 years with Graves' hyperthyroidism. The CDR3 DNA is TGTGCCAGCAGTTTATTGAGGACTAGCGGGACTCTTGGCACAGATACGCAGTATTTT. Protein product: CASSLLRTSGTLGTDTQYF.